The 5 T cell receptor beta chains presented below share a single source sample, sequenced in a study of T cells in Graves' hyperthyroidism and ophthalmopathy. RNA transcripts served as the template for amplifying TCR beta CDR3 regions. The HTBI primer set served for first-round RT-PCR of the TCR CDR3. TCRdb ran MiXCR on the multiplex PCR reads and lists one entry per CDR3 protein. The repertoire holds around 380,000 distinct CDR3 sequences, with roughly 13% as singletons. The sequencing input was blood. These receptors all come from a man aged 25-45 years with Graves' hyperthyroidism that later progressed to Graves' ophthalmopathy.

Remarks on this clonotype: A read error is likely, as this CDR3 ends without the conserved phenylalanine or tryptophan. The DNA is omitted, as the CDR3 cannot be located on it reliably, and the CDR3 follows TCRdb's listing. The CDR3 loop reads CASSNPKTSNTGELFC. The chain joins TRBV2 to TRBJ2-2. Germline-derived CDR1 and CDR2 are SNHLY and FYNNEI. Ends included, the CDR3 has 16 residues.

The chain recombines TRBV28 with TRBJ1-2; 11 positions agree with TRBD1. With V trimmed by 5 bases and J by 4 bases, 6 bases remained unmatched. Germline V gene data show CDR1 as MDHEN and CDR2 as SYDVKM. The CDR3 is made up of 15 amino acids. The CDR3 nucleotides are TGTGCCAGCAGTCCAAGGGACAGGGGGATCTATGGCTACACCTTC. The encoded protein is CASSPRDRGIYGYTF.

This clonotype was observed a few times. J is TRBJ1-5 and V is TRBV2; 9 bases line up with TRBD1. The CDR3 sequence is 15 residues long. The germline V gene encodes CDR1 SNHLY and CDR2 FYNNEI. V lost 11 bases and J lost 2; bases outside the gene matches: 10. The DNA of the CDR3 is TGTGCCGGATCGGGACAGGGTATGGGCAATCAGCCCCAGCATTTT. Protein: CAGSGQGMGNQPQHF.

This clonotype has a count of ten or more. This chain uses TRBV3-1 with TRBJ2-5; D tentatively reads TRBD1 or TRBD2 (5 bases each). Germline CDR1 is LGHDT and CDR2 is YNNKEL (reference sequence). Trimming removed 6 bases at V and 2 bases at J, with 19 bases between. The CDR3 extends over 16 amino acids. The CDR3 DNA sequence: TGTGCCAGCAGTGTGGGACCTACGACGACGCAAGAGACCCAGTACTTC. It yields the protein CASSVGPTTTQETQYF.

V is TRBV12-3 or TRBV12-4 and J is TRBJ1-4; perhaps TRBD1 as D (6 bases). Trimming pared 3 bases from V and 8 bases from J, leaving 13 bases between. The CDR3 sequence is 14 residues long. DNA for the CDR3: TGTGCCAGCAGTTTTGGGGGGCGTCAGGAAAAACTGTTTTTT. This translates into CASSFGGRQEKLFF.